These 28 T cell receptor beta chains originate from one sample sequenced in a study of technical replicates of blood from a handful of donors. Produced via immunoSEQ multiplex PCR; TCRdb's table is partial and in-frame only. The repertoire holds approximately 99,000 clones, with about 96% as singletons. Sequencing was done on a sample of T cells isolated from PBMCs. All receptors derive from a human donor in good health.

The V call is TRBV14, the J call TRBJ2-1, with a weak D call TRBD2 (6 bases). The CDR3 consists of 13 residues. The V end was cut by 6 bases, the J end by 4 bases, with 10 bases between. CDR1 is SGHDN, CDR2 FVKESK, per germline. CDR3 DNA: TGTGCCAGCAGTGGAGGAGGGTACAATGAGCAGTTCTTC. Translating it yields CASSGGGYNEQFF.

This clone was recorded only once. This sequence joins TRBV5-6 and TRBJ2-7, with D perhaps matching TRBD1 (6 bases). Germline CDR1 reads SGHDT; CDR2 reads YYEEEE. CDR3 length: 13 amino acids. V lost 0 bases, J lost 3 bases, and 7 bases lay in between. CDR3: CASSLGGLYEQYF. The CDR3 DNA follows: TGTGCCAGCAGCTTGGGGGGGCTCTACGAGCAGTACTTC.

This clone was observed a few times. The V and J genes are TRBV28 and TRBJ2-7, with 9 nucleotides matching TRBD1. After removal of 1 base from V and 3 bases from J, the junction contained 1 base not matched to a gene. CDR1 and CDR2 from the germline V gene are MDHEN and SYDVKM. The CDR3 totals 14 residues. CDR3 sequence (DNA): TGTGCCAGCAGTTTATTGGGACAGGGCTACGAGCAGTACTTC. This sequence encodes CASSLLGQGYEQYF.

Comments on this clone: An end of the junction does not agree with germline; a read error may underlie this. The genes are TRBV4-1 and TRBJ2-4; 7 bases agree with TRBD1. The CDR3 length is 11 residues. Germline-derived CDR1 and CDR2 are MGHRA and YSYEKL. The CDR3 spells CASSQDGTASF. In DNA form, the CDR3 reads TGCGCCAGCAGCCAAGATGGGACAGCCTCTTTC.

In the case of this clone: At one of its ends the junction is not consistent with the germline gene, which may arise from a read error. The rearrangement uses TRBV28 and TRBJ1-2; 7 nucleotides match TRBD1. This CDR3 spans 16 amino acids. Germline CDR1 MDHEN, CDR2 SYDVKM. The CDR3 reads CASSLPPGQNPYGYTF. CDR3 in DNA: TGTGCTAGCAGTTTACCTCCGGGACAGAATCCCTATGGCTACACCTTC.

V is TRBV4-1 and J is TRBJ1-5; TRBD1 is a possible D gene (5 bases). Germline-derived CDR1 and CDR2 are MGHRA and YSYEKL. The ends were cut back, 2 bases at V and 4 bases at J, with 9 bases in the middle. The CDR3 is 14 amino acids. The CDR3 DNA reads TGCGCCAGCAGCCAAACGGGGGGGAATCAGCCCCAGCATTTT. This translates into CASSQTGGNQPQHF.

The J gene is TRBJ2-5, the V gene TRBV6-4; no definite D call. CDR1 and CDR2 from the germline V gene are MRHNA and SNTAGT. This CDR3 has 16 residues. The V gene lost 8 bases and the J gene lost 4 bases, with 23 bases spanning the gap. The CDR3 sequence is CASFTPPKPPPETQYF. The CDR3 bases are TGTGCCAGCTTTACTCCACCTAAGCCCCCCCCAGAGACCCAGTACTTC.

The chain carries TRBV5-4 and TRBJ2-1, with TRBD1 identical over 10 bases. Losses at the gene ends were 4 bases for V and 7 bases for J; bases not matched to a gene: 2. Germline values: CDR1 SGHNT, CDR2 YYREEE (reference sequence). CDR3 length equals 13 residues. The CDR3 nucleotides are TGTGCCAGCAGCAGGGACAGGGGAAATGAGCAGTTCTTC. This encodes CASSRDRGNEQFF.

The CDR3 loop is CASSPPEWNSYEQYF. CDR3 nucleotides: TGTGCCAGCTCACCACCGGAGTGGAACTCCTACGAGCAGTACTTC. V and J are TRBV18 and TRBJ2-7; no clear D gene. Trimming pared 0 bases from V and 0 bases from J, leaving 9 bases between. CDR1 is KGHSH, CDR2 LQKENI, per germline. The CDR3 is made up of 15 amino acids.

The chain has TRBV2 and TRBJ1-5; D gene unclear. The V end was cut by 4 bases, the J end by 7 bases, with 8 bases between. This CDR3 has 12 amino acids. Per germline, CDR1 SNHLY and CDR2 FYNNEI. The CDR3 here is CASSAGGQPQHF. DNA of the CDR3: TGTGCCAGCAGTGCTGGTGGCCAGCCCCAGCATTTT.

V usage is TRBV4-2 and J usage is TRBJ2-3; D may be TRBD2 (6 bases). This CDR3 is built from 20 residues. Trimming left V 1 base short and J 0 bases short, with 23 bases between. CDR1 and CDR2 (germline): LGHNA, YNFKEQ. The CDR3 coding sequence is TGTGCCAGCAGCCAAGTTGTGGGGGGTTTAGGCGGGGCTAGCACAGATACGCAGTATTTT. It specifies CASSQVVGGLGGASTDTQYF.

The chain carries TRBV5-5 and TRBJ2-7; tentative D call: TRBD1 (7 bases). Deletions cut 2 bases from V and 2 bases from J, with 14 bases between. CDR1 and CDR2 from the germline V gene are SGHKS and YYEKEE (reference sequence). The CDR3 totals 15 residues. The CDR3 DNA reads as TGTGCCAGCAGCTTCGATGGCGGGACAGCCTACGAGCAGTACTTC. This encodes CASSFDGGTAYEQYF.

The chain has TRBV5-1 and TRBJ2-3; 7 nucleotides match TRBD1. Germline CDR1 and CDR2: SGHRS and YFSETQ. There are 14 residues in the CDR3. J gave up 2 bases and V 5 bases, and 5 bases lay outside the gene matches. As DNA, the CDR3 is TGCGCCAGCAGTGGGGACAGTTCCACAGATACGCAGTATTTT. The encoded protein is CASSGDSSTDTQYF.

The V call is TRBV5-1, the J call TRBJ2-7; the D gene is possibly TRBD2 (5 bases). Trimming took 4 bases from V and 5 from J, leaving 13 bases between them. The CDR3 extends over 13 amino acids. Germline CDR1 and CDR2: SGHRS and YFSETQ. The CDR3 sequence: CASSPRGRHEQYF. The CDR3 DNA is TGCGCCAGCAGCCCCCGGGGTAGGCACGAGCAGTACTTC.

The chain joins TRBV2 to TRBJ2-3; TRBD2 matches at 10 bases. V lost 6 bases and J lost 4; bases outside the gene matches: 7. CDR1 is SNHLY and CDR2 is FYNNEI in the germline V gene. CDR3 length equals 15 residues. The CDR3 loop is CASSEREGWADTQYF. Written as DNA, the CDR3 is TGTGCCAGCAGCGAGCGGGAGGGGTGGGCAGATACGCAGTATTTT.

This chain connects TRBV7-8 to TRBJ1-1, with 10 bases matching TRBD1. J lost 1 base, V lost 1 base, and 9 bases had no gene match. The CDR3 sequence is 18 residues long. CDR1 is SGHVS and CDR2 is FQNEAQ in the germline V gene. CDR3 sequence reads: CASSLGGLTGGWNTEAFF. The CDR3 nucleotides are TGTGCCAGCAGCTTAGGGGGTTTGACAGGGGGCTGGAACACTGAAGCTTTCTTT.

This clone was observed once. The CDR3 DNA sequence: TGTGCCAGCAGCTTTTCGGCCCCTCGGGACGAGCAGTACTTC. Its protein product is CASSFSAPRDEQYF. V gene TRBV7-9 combines with J gene TRBJ2-7; no firm D call. The CDR3 is made up of 14 amino acids. Germline loops: CDR1 SEHNR, CDR2 FQNEAQ (reference sequence). Trimming took off 3 bases at V and 5 bases at J, with 14 bases between the two ends.

The chain carries TRBV5-1 and TRBJ2-3; 9 nucleotides line up with TRBD2. The V segment lost 6 bases and the J segment 0 bases; nucleotides outside the gene matches: 11. CDR1 is SGHRS and CDR2 is YFSETQ in the germline V gene. The CDR3 has 17 amino acids. The CDR3 coding sequence is TGCGCCAGCAAATATAAGGCTAGCGGGGCTAGCACAGATACGCAGTATTTT. It translates to CASKYKASGASTDTQYF.

The chain is built from TRBV28 and TRBJ1-5; D not certain. Germline values: CDR1 MDHEN, CDR2 SYDVKM. The CDR3 is 11 residues long. With 8 bases removed from V and 6 bases from J, the gap between germline ends came to 8 bases. The CDR3 sequence: CASARVQPQHF. DNA for the CDR3: TGTGCCAGCGCTCGGGTTCAGCCCCAGCATTTT.

This rearrangement joins TRBV27 to TRBJ2-4, with 10 bases matching TRBD1. The CDR3 covers 14 residues. J gave up 8 bases and V 5 bases, and 6 bases lay outside the gene matches. The germline CDR1 and CDR2 sequences are MNHEY and SMNVEV (reference sequence). The chain's CDR3 is CASSPGQGWDIQYF. The CDR3 DNA follows: TGTGCCAGCAGTCCGGGACAGGGGTGGGACATTCAGTACTTC.

The rearrangement uses TRBV2 and TRBJ1-2; tentatively, D is TRBD1 (5 bases). V shed 2 bases and J shed 0 bases, with 22 bases lying between them. Germline V gene sequence: CDR1 SNHLY, CDR2 FYNNEI. There are 19 residues in the CDR3. CDR3 sequence: CASSEQPGGFKSANYGYTF. As DNA, the CDR3 is TGTGCCAGCAGTGAACAACCGGGGGGATTCAAGTCAGCTAACTATGGCTACACCTTC. Full variable domain (outside the CDR3, taken from reference TRBV2 and TRBJ1-2): EPEVTQTPSHQVTQMGQEVILRCVPISNHLYFYWYRQILGQKVEFLVSFYNNEISEKSEIFDDQFSVERPDGSNFTLKIRSTKLEDSAMYFCASSEQPGGFKSANYGYTFGSGTRLTVV.

V is TRBV11-3 and J is TRBJ1-1; D not certain. Trimming cost V 1 base and J 4 bases, with 7 bases left between them. Germline V gene lookup returns CDR1 SGHNT and CDR2 YENEEA. This CDR3 region has 13 residues. CDR3 sequence: CASSLARGTEAFF. The CDR3, as DNA: TGTGCCAGCAGCTTAGCTCGGGGCACTGAAGCTTTCTTT. The whole variable domain, filled in from reference TRBV11-3 and TRBJ1-1, reads EAGVVQSPRYKIIEKKQPVAFWCNPISGHNTLYWYLQNLGQGPELLIRYENEEAVDDSQLPKDRFSAERLKGVDSTLKIQPAELGDSAVYLCASSLARGTEAFFGQGTRLTVV.

This clone was seen a single time. This rearrangement joins TRBV6-1 to TRBJ1-5; 7 bases match TRBD1. Per germline, CDR1 MNHNS and CDR2 SASEGT. CDR3 length equals 15 residues. With V trimmed by 7 bases and J by 7 bases, 13 bases remained unmatched. The CDR3 region has the DNA TGTGCCAGCACCCTAGGACAGGCCGCGGACCAGCCCCAGCATTTT. Protein product: CASTLGQAADQPQHF.

The chain employs TRBV5-1 and TRBJ1-4; D is uncertain. CDR3 length: 15 amino acids. Per germline, CDR1 SGHRS and CDR2 YFSETQ. Trimming pared 0 bases from V and 0 bases from J, leaving 6 bases between. As DNA, the CDR3 is TGCGCCAGCAGCTTGGCTATTTCAACTAATGAAAAACTGTTTTTT. It codes for CASSLAISTNEKLFF.

This chain links TRBV6-1 with TRBJ2-7; 7 positions match TRBD1. The CDR3 extends over 15 amino acids. The V gene's germline CDR1 is MNHNS and CDR2 SASEGT. V trimming: 4 bases; J trimming: 12 bases; junction bases outside the gene matches: 18. The CDR3 spells CASSGRGPPSDGGYF. CDR3 bases: TGTGCCAGCAGTGGTAGGGGGCCCCCCTCCGATGGAGGGTACTTC.

The rearrangement uses TRBV2 and TRBJ2-7; possible D gene TRBD1, 5 bases. The V and J ends lost 7 bases and 3 bases respectively, with 19 bases between them. The CDR3 is made up of 15 amino acids. Germline CDR1 and CDR2: SNHLY and FYNNEI. CDR3 protein: CASIQNPRVGYEQYF. The CDR3 coding sequence is TGTGCCAGCATTCAAAACCCCAGGGTTGGCTACGAGCAGTACTTC. Full variable domain (remainder filled in from reference TRBV2 and TRBJ2-7): EPEVTQTPSHQVTQMGQEVILRCVPISNHLYFYWYRQILGQKVEFLVSFYNNEISEKSEIFDDQFSVERPDGSNFTLKIRSTKLEDSAMYFCASIQNPRVGYEQYFGPGTRLTVT.

The chain employs TRBV6-1 and TRBJ2-7; the D gene is possibly TRBD2 (5 bases). The CDR3 runs to 13 residues. Germline V gives CDR1 MNHNS, CDR2 SASEGT. V was trimmed by 3 bases and J by 5 bases, leaving 11 bases between them. CDR3 in DNA: TGTGCCAGCAGTGATCCCGGGATACACGAGCAGTACTTC. Amino acid sequence: CASSDPGIHEQYF.

The J gene is TRBJ1-5, the V gene TRBV9, with D possibly TRBD1 on 6 matching bases. Trimming left V 0 bases short and J 6 bases short, with 10 bases between. This CDR3 comprises 14 residues. The germline CDR1 and CDR2 sequences are SGDLS and YYNGEE. DNA for the CDR3: TGTGCCAGCAGCGTAGGAGGGGGTGGTCAGCCCCAGCATTTT. Translating gives CASSVGGGGQPQHF.